Following are 9 T cell receptor beta chains from one sample sequenced in a study of T cell repertoires in cytomegalovirus infection. TCRdb reprocessed the reads with MiXCR, giving one entry per CDR3 protein. The table has 400,000 or so distinct CDR3 sequences, about a sixth seen once; the top ten hold less than 9.5%. Material: PBMCs. Every receptor here comes from a human donor in good health (CMV status not recorded). Some clones in this sample may be carry-over from other donors' samples.

V gene TRBV6-5 combines with J gene TRBJ2-5; D is perhaps TRBD2 (6 bases). CDR3 length equals 11 residues. Germline loops: CDR1 MNHEY, CDR2 SVGAGI. CDR3 loop: CAACGEETQYF. CDR3 nucleotides: TGTGCAGCCTGCGGGGAAGAGACCCAGTACTTC.

This clonotype was seen only a few times. The J gene is TRBJ2-1, the V gene TRBV5-5; D perhaps matches TRBD2 (6 bases). CDR3 size: 15 residues. V was cut by 4 bases and J by 3 bases, with 14 bases left in between. Germline V CDR1 and CDR2: SGHKS, YYEKEE (reference sequence). The DNA for the CDR3 is TGTGCCAGCAGCCGGCGGGACTCCTACTACAATGAGCAGTTCTTC. Its translation is CASSRRDSYYNEQFF.

V is TRBV20-1 and J is TRBJ1-2; weak D call: TRBD1 (5 bases). V was cut by 4 bases and J by 8 bases, with 20 bases left in between. The CDR3 extends over 14 amino acids. The germline V gene encodes CDR1 DFQATT and CDR2 SNEGSKA (reference sequence). The CDR3 nucleotides are TGCAGTGCTACGGGTCGGGGGGGTATTGAGGGCTACACCTTC. Its protein product is CSATGRGGIEGYTF.

This chain links TRBV11-1 with TRBJ2-1, with 9 bases that match TRBD1. The CDR3 is 13 amino acids. Germline CDR1 and CDR2: SGHAT and FQDESV (reference sequence). V trimming: 7 bases; J trimming: 9 bases; junction bases outside the gene matches: 7. CDR3: CASKTGGRSEQFF. As DNA, the CDR3 is TGTGCCAGCAAAACAGGGGGCCGGAGTGAGCAGTTCTTC.

The J gene is TRBJ2-3, the V gene TRBV20-1; 10 nucleotides align to TRBD2. Trimming at V came to 2 bases and at J to 6 bases, leaving 5 bases not matched to a gene. Germline values: CDR1 DFQATT, CDR2 SNEGSKA (reference sequence). The CDR3 spans 14 residues. The CDR3 spells CSARRPSGGDTQYF. The CDR3 DNA follows: TGCAGTGCTAGACGCCCTAGCGGGGGCGATACGCAGTATTTT.

At least ten counts were recorded for this clonotype. CDR3 DNA sequence: TGTGCCAGCAGCTTTCAGACTTCGGGACAGATATTCCTCCACTTT. It encodes CASSFQTSGQIFLHF. V gene TRBV7-2 combines with J gene TRBJ1-6; 7 positions match TRBD1. V lost 3 bases and J lost 15; bases outside the gene matches: 14. This CDR3 region has 15 residues. The germline gives CDR1 SGHTA, CDR2 FQGNSA.

This clonotype was seen many times. The rearrangement links TRBV7-2 to TRBJ2-1; 7 bases map to TRBD1. The CDR3 spans 14 residues. Germline assignment: CDR1 SGHTA and CDR2 FQGNSA. V was clipped by 5 bases and J by 5 bases; unmatched bases: 6. This CDR3 reads CASSTRTGDNEQFF. CDR3 bases: TGTGCCAGCAGCACCCGAACAGGGGACAATGAGCAGTTCTTC.

This clonotype has a handful of counts. J is TRBJ1-5 and V is TRBV20-1; TRBD1 matches at 9 bases. The CDR3 covers 16 residues. V gave up 6 bases and J gave up 6 bases; unmatched junction bases: 15. Germline CDR1 reads DFQATT; CDR2 reads SNEGSKA (reference sequence). The CDR3 region has the DNA TGCAGTGCCAACCCCCGGGACAGGGTCGGTAGTCAGCCCCAGCATTTT. Its translation is CSANPRDRVGSQPQHF.

A remark on this clonotype: A clone one base away is much larger, so this may be a read error. This chain connects TRBV3-1 to TRBJ1-3; a possible D gene is TRBD1 (6 bases). V lost 1 base to trimming and J lost 2 bases, with 6 bases between them. Germline CDR1 LGHDT, CDR2 YNNKEL (reference sequence). The CDR3 totals 14 residues. The CDR3 protein is CASSQGGPGNTIYF. For the CDR3, the DNA is TGTGCCAGCAGCCAAGGGGGGCCTGGAAACACCATATATTTT.